The 7 T cell receptor beta chains given below trace back to one sample, sequenced in a study of T cells in Graves' hyperthyroidism and ophthalmopathy. RNA transcripts provided the source from which TCR beta CDR3 regions were amplified. RT-PCR in the first round (using the HTBI primer set) targeted the TCR CDR3. Using its own MiXCR run on the multiplex PCR reads, TCRdb lists one record per CDR3 protein. Among around 520,000 distinct CDR3 sequences listed, approximately 14% were seen once. Material: blood. These receptors all stem from a woman between 18 and 30 years old with Graves' hyperthyroidism.

This clonotype was counted only a few times. This chain uses TRBV9 with TRBJ2-3; D not certain. The CDR3 spans 14 residues. CDR1 is SGDLS, CDR2 YYNGEE, per germline. V was cut by 0 bases and J by 4 bases, with 9 bases left in between. DNA of the CDR3: TGTGCCAGCAGCGTAGGTATTGGAGCAGATACGCAGTATTTT. Its translation: CASSVGIGADTQYF.

This clonotype appeared many times. The chain employs TRBV9 and TRBJ2-1; TRBD2 might be the D (5 bases). The CDR3 has 16 residues. Trimming cost V 0 bases and J 9 bases, with 19 bases left between them. Germline-derived CDR1 and CDR2 are SGDLS and YYNGEE. The CDR3 loop is CASSVGEQSLLGEQFF. CDR3 sequence (DNA): TGTGCCAGCAGCGTAGGGGAGCAGTCCCTCCTGGGTGAGCAGTTCTTC.

This clonotype was seen a handful of times. The genes are TRBV10-2 and TRBJ2-3; 11 bases are shared with TRBD2. V dropped 7 bases and J dropped 4; count of bases not matched to a gene: 10. Germline V gene lookup returns CDR1 WSHSY and CDR2 SAAADI. The CDR3 runs to 16 residues. CDR3 in DNA: TGCGCCAGCAAGGGGACTAGCGGAGGTGGCGCAGATACGCAGTATTTT. It codes for CASKGTSGGGADTQYF.

This clonotype appeared a few times. The rearrangement uses TRBV20-1 and TRBJ2-3, with 8 bases matching TRBD2. V was pared by 0 bases and J by 5 bases, with 10 bases of the junction left unmatched. The CDR3 is made up of 16 amino acids. Germline lookup yields CDR1 DFQATT and CDR2 SNEGSKA (reference sequence). The CDR3 nucleotides read TGCAGTGCTAGAGAGTCTGCGGGAGGTATTTTAGATACGCAGTATTTT. Translation gives CSARESAGGILDTQYF.

The sample holds a few counts of this clonotype. The chain is built from TRBV5-8 and TRBJ2-1; D may match TRBD1 or TRBD2 (5 bases each). Germline V gene sequence: CDR1 SGHTS, CDR2 YDEGEE. The ends were cut back, 4 bases at V and 10 bases at J, with 21 bases in the middle. CDR3 size: 15 residues. This CDR3 reads CASSQGHLGDLEQFF. The CDR3 DNA sequence: TGTGCCAGCAGCCAAGGACACCTGGGGGACCTGGAGCAGTTCTTC.

There are a few counts of this clonotype. This chain uses TRBV18 with TRBJ1-1; D perhaps matches TRBD1 (5 bases). Germline CDR1 KGHSH, CDR2 LQKENI. The germline V and J ends were trimmed by 0 bases and 10 bases, with 12 bases remaining between them. The CDR3 has 13 residues. CDR3 loop: CASSPPSGGGAFF. Written as DNA, the CDR3 is TGTGCCAGCTCACCACCATCGGGGGGGGGAGCTTTCTTT.

The sample holds many counts of this clonotype. V is TRBV6-2 or TRBV6-3 and J is TRBJ1-2; 7 nucleotides agree with TRBD1. Germline loops: CDR1 MNHEY, CDR2 SVGEGT. Unmatched junction bases numbered 4, after V lost 2 bases and J lost 7 bases. This CDR3 comprises 13 residues. DNA for the CDR3: TGTGCCAGCAGTTACGACAGGGACTCTGGCTACACCTTC. This translates into CASSYDRDSGYTF.